Below, 25 T cell receptor beta chains from the same sample are listed, as sequenced in a study of blood T cell repertoires in COVID-19. Sequenced by immunoSEQ multiplex PCR; TCRdb stores in-frame clones only, minus some. The sample contains around 250,000 clones, about 80% of which appear only once. Source material: peripheral blood. The receptors stem from a man under 40 who had recovered from COVID-19.

The V gene is TRBV4-2, the J gene TRBJ2-5, with D maybe TRBD2 (5 bases). With 2 bases removed from V and 1 base from J, the gap between germline ends came to 5 bases. CDR3 size: 13 residues. The germline gives CDR1 LGHNA, CDR2 YNFKEQ. The CDR3 loop reads CASSQSGQETQYF. In DNA, the CDR3 is TGTGCCAGCAGCCAAAGCGGCCAAGAGACCCAGTACTTC.

This clone was counted a few times. The chain employs TRBV2 and TRBJ2-7; D gene uncertain. Trimming removed 4 bases at V and 2 bases at J, with 6 bases between. Per germline, CDR1 SNHLY and CDR2 FYNNEI. The CDR3 length is 12 residues. This CDR3 is CASSVRTYEQYF. CDR3 DNA sequence: TGTGCCAGCAGTGTTAGAACCTACGAGCAGTACTTC.

The chain is built from TRBV25-1 and TRBJ2-3, with TRBD1 matching over 8 bases. CDR1 is MGHDK and CDR2 is SYGVNS in the germline V gene. After removal of 3 bases from V and 10 bases from J, the junction contained 9 bases not matched to a gene. The CDR3 length is 14 residues. The CDR3 nucleotides read TGTGCCAGCAGTGAGGGGCAGGGGGCGCTTCCGCAGTATTTT. Residues: CASSEGQGALPQYF.

This rearrangement joins TRBV19 to TRBJ1-4; TRBD1 aligns across 9 bases. The CDR3 consists of 15 residues. The V and J ends lost 5 bases and 5 bases, in that order; junction bases with no gene match: 6. Germline lookup yields CDR1 LNHDA and CDR2 SQIVND (reference sequence). CDR3: CASSSGGQGNEKLFF. The CDR3 bases are TGTGCCAGTAGTTCTGGAGGACAGGGGAATGAAAAACTGTTTTTT.

In DNA, the CDR3 is TGCAGCGTGGGGACAGGGGGCGGAGGGCCCTCAGGCGGCTACACCTTC. It specifies CSVGTGGGGPSGGYTF. This sequence joins TRBV29-1 and TRBJ1-2; 12 bases line up with TRBD1. The ends lost 6 bases at V and 8 bases at J; junction bases unmatched: 16. CDR1 and CDR2 (germline): SQVTM, ANQGSEA. This CDR3 is built from 16 residues. Using reference TRBV29-1 and TRBJ1-2 for the parts outside the CDR3, the full variable domain is SAVISQKPSRDICQRGTSLTIQCQVDSQVTMMFWYRQQPGQSLTLIATANQGSEATYESGFVIDKFPISRPNLTFSTLTVSNMSPEDSSIYLCSVGTGGGGPSGGYTFGSGTRLTVV.

The chain couples TRBV9 to TRBJ2-3, with 8 bases matching TRBD2. This CDR3 spans 16 amino acids. V was pared by 0 bases and J by 0 bases, with 3 bases of the junction left unmatched. CDR1 and CDR2 (germline): SGDLS, YYNGEE. CDR3 sequence reads: CASSVVGGASTDTQYF. The CDR3 region has the DNA TGTGCCAGCAGCGTAGTCGGGGGGGCTAGCACAGATACGCAGTATTTT.

The chain employs TRBV4-1 and TRBJ1-1; no firm D call. Germline CDR1 and CDR2: MGHRA and YSYEKL. This CDR3 is built from 15 residues. The V end was cut by 5 bases, the J end by 4 bases, with 17 bases between. CDR3 coding DNA: TGCGCCAGCAGCGTCCCCCTTTACGGTGGCACTGAAGCTTTCTTT. Its protein is CASSVPLYGGTEAFF.

The CDR3 is CASSDAGTDTQYF. The CDR3 DNA reads TGTGCCAGCAGTGATGCAGGCACAGATACGCAGTATTTT. The chain has TRBV6-1 and TRBJ2-3; D uncertain. Deletions cut 3 bases from V and 1 base from J, with 5 bases between. This CDR3 comprises 13 residues. Germline V gene lookup returns CDR1 MNHNS and CDR2 SASEGT.

This clone turned up a few times. The V and J genes are TRBV7-3 and TRBJ2-1, with TRBD2 identical over 10 bases. Germline V gene sequence: CDR1 SGHTA, CDR2 FQGTGA. This CDR3 has 15 amino acids. Trimming removed 5 bases from V and 4 bases from J; junction bases left unmatched: 5. DNA of the CDR3: TGTGCCAGCAGCCCCACTAGCGGGGCTTACAATGAGCAGTTCTTC. It translates to CASSPTSGAYNEQFF.

V gene TRBV11-2 combines with J gene TRBJ1-1; perhaps TRBD1 as D (6 bases). CDR1 and CDR2 from the germline V gene are SGHAT and FQNNGV. The CDR3 consists of 15 residues. Trimming took 1 base from V and 5 from J, leaving 14 bases between them. The CDR3 nucleotides read TGTGCCAGCAGCTTAGTTGGGGGCCAGGGGACTGAAGCTTTCTTT. Translation gives CASSLVGGQGTEAFF.

Here the CDR3 DNA reads TGTGCCAGCACCACGCTGGGGGGGCGAATGAACACTGAAGCTTTCTTT. This encodes CASTTLGGRMNTEAFF. The chain carries TRBV2 and TRBJ1-1; weak D call: TRBD1 (6 bases). This CDR3 region has 16 residues. Germline loops: CDR1 SNHLY, CDR2 FYNNEI. V lost 7 bases and J lost 0, with 18 bases in between.

The gene calls are TRBV12-3 or TRBV12-4 and TRBJ1-1; D is uncertain. Trimming took off 5 bases at V and 10 bases at J, with 14 bases between the two ends. The CDR3 is 12 amino acids. The CDR3: CASSNLGRRAFF. The CDR3 nucleotides read TGTGCCAGCAGTAATCTAGGTAGACGAGCTTTCTTT.

This clone was recorded only once. The chain links TRBV5-1 to TRBJ2-5, with 12 bases aligning to TRBD1. The trim removed 4 bases at V and 5 bases at J, leaving 6 bases unmatched. The CDR3 covers 15 residues. Germline V gene data show CDR1 as SGHRS and CDR2 as YFSETQ. In nucleotides, the CDR3 is TGCGCCAGCAGCACGGGACAGGGGGCGGGTGAGACCCAGTACTTC. It specifies CASSTGQGAGETQYF.

This clone has only a few counts. The rearrangement joins TRBV2 to TRBJ1-1; TRBD1 agrees at 7 bases. Germline loops: CDR1 SNHLY, CDR2 FYNNEI. CDR3 length: 15 amino acids. With V trimmed by 2 bases and J by 8 bases, 11 bases remained unmatched. DNA for the CDR3: TGTGCCAGCAGTGAATCAGGGACAGTAGTCACCGAAGCTTTCTTT. It specifies CASSESGTVVTEAFF.

The chain joins TRBV5-4 to TRBJ2-7; 7 positions agree with TRBD2. Germline values: CDR1 SGHNT, CDR2 YYREEE (reference sequence). The CDR3 is 15 amino acids. V gave up 4 bases and J gave up 2 bases; unmatched junction bases: 9. The CDR3 DNA reads as TGTGCCAGCAGCCTGGGGGGAGGGGAAGCCTACGAGCAGTACGTC. This translates into CASSLGGGEAYEQYV.

This sequence joins TRBV3-1 (or the pseudogene TRBV3-2) and TRBJ2-2; D is uncertain. CDR1 and CDR2 from the germline V gene are LGHDT and YNNKEL (reference sequence). The CDR3 is 16 amino acids. Trimming stripped 0 bases from V and 5 bases from J, with 13 bases between. CDR3 protein: CASSQDRRRTTGELFF. The CDR3 DNA reads as TGTGCCAGCAGCCAAGATAGGAGACGAACTACCGGGGAGCTGTTTTTT.

Only one count was recorded for this clone. This chain connects TRBV13 to TRBJ1-1; D is uncertain. V lost 0 bases and J 1 base, leaving 6 bases between the germline ends. Germline V lookup: CDR1 PRHDT, CDR2 FYEKMQ (reference sequence). This CDR3 comprises 14 residues. In DNA, the CDR3 is TGTGCCAGCAGCTTAGGTCCGGGGAACACTGAAGCTTTCTTT. Translating it yields CASSLGPGNTEAFF. The entire variable domain, with the rest obtained from reference TRBV13 and TRBJ1-1, is as follows: AAGVIQSPRHLIKEKRETATLKCYPIPRHDTVYWYQQGPGQDPQFLISFYEKMQSDKGSIPDRFSAQQFSDYHSELNMSSLELGDSALYFCASSLGPGNTEAFFGQGTRLTVV.

This clone appeared once. The chain joins TRBV5-4 to TRBJ1-1, with 8 bases fitting TRBD1. The V segment lost 3 bases and the J segment 5 bases; nucleotides outside the gene matches: 6. The CDR3 totals 14 residues. CDR1 SGHNT and CDR2 YYREEE come from the germline V gene (reference sequence). This chain's CDR3 is CASSSNTGGTEAFF. CDR3 coding DNA: TGTGCCAGCAGCTCAAATACAGGGGGAACTGAAGCTTTCTTT.

This clone appeared a few times. This chain uses TRBV27 with TRBJ1-4; D gene ambiguous. The CDR3 covers 15 residues. Germline-derived CDR1 and CDR2 are MNHEY and SMNVEV (reference sequence). With 2 bases removed from V and 3 bases from J, the gap between germline ends came to 10 bases. The CDR3, as DNA: TGTGCCAGCAGTTTAACAGCCTTCCCTAATGAAAAACTGTTTTTT. Its translation: CASSLTAFPNEKLFF.

In nucleotides, the CDR3 is TGTGCCAGCAGAATAGCGCGGGGGGCGGACAATGAGCAGTTCTTC. This codes for CASRIARGADNEQFF. The V gene is TRBV7-9, the J gene TRBJ2-1, with TRBD2 matching over 8 bases. The CDR3 is 15 residues long. V was clipped by 6 bases and J by 5 bases; unmatched bases: 9. Germline assignment: CDR1 SEHNR and CDR2 FQNEAQ (reference sequence).

The chain links TRBV7-6 to TRBJ2-1, with unresolved D. The V end lost 2 bases, the J end lost 2 bases, and 13 bases lay between the germline ends. This CDR3 is built from 16 residues. Germline V lookup: CDR1 SGHVS, CDR2 FNYEAQ. CDR3 DNA sequence: TGTGCCAGCAGCTTACGGAAAGGTACAGCCTACAATGAGCAGTTCTTC. Translated, it gives CASSLRKGTAYNEQFF.

V is TRBV5-6 and J is TRBJ2-2; D possibly corresponds to TRBD2 (5 bases). V was trimmed by 4 bases and J by 6 bases, leaving 13 bases between them. The germline V gene has CDR1 SGHDT and CDR2 YYEEEE. This CDR3 is built from 14 residues. The DNA of the CDR3 is TGTGCCAGCAGCCAACGGGGTCAATCCGGGGAGCTGTTTTTT. This gives the protein CASSQRGQSGELFF.

CDR3 in amino acids: CASSTGLEGDTQYF. The CDR3 coding sequence is TGTGCCAGCAGTACGGGACTCGAGGGGGATACGCAGTATTTT. This chain connects TRBV27 to TRBJ2-3; D possibly corresponds to TRBD2 (6 bases). This CDR3 spans 14 amino acids. Germline loops: CDR1 MNHEY, CDR2 SMNVEV (reference sequence). Trimming removed 5 bases from V and 6 bases from J, with 15 bases in between.

CDR3: CASSPGLAGVWASNEQFF. The CDR3 coding sequence is TGCGCCAGCAGCCCCGGACTAGCGGGGGTATGGGCATCCAATGAGCAGTTCTTC. V usage is TRBV5-1 and J usage is TRBJ2-1; 13 bases agree with TRBD2. Per the germline V gene, CDR1 is SGHRS and CDR2 is YFSETQ. The CDR3 covers 18 residues. After removal of 4 bases from V and 6 bases from J, the junction contained 13 bases not matched to a gene.

The V call is TRBV5-5, the J call TRBJ1-4; D is perhaps TRBD1 (5 bases). Looked up from germline, CDR1 is SGHKS and CDR2 is YYEKEE (reference sequence). V lost 1 base, J lost 8 bases, and 9 bases lay in between. The CDR3 runs 13 residues. CDR3 nucleotides: TGTGCCAGCAGCTTGTACGCAGGGGAAAAACTGTTTTTT. This codes for CASSLYAGEKLFF.